The 5 T cell receptor beta chains reported below all come from one sample, sequenced in a study of T cells in women clearing cervical HPV infection. Profiled with immunoSEQ multiplex PCR; TCRdb holds only in-frame clones, not every one. The sample data list over 30,000 clones. The source material was blood buffy coat. These TCRs come from a woman aged 18-70 years with a cervical HPV16 infection that either progressed to CIN3+ or cleared (not recorded which).

A note on this clone: The CDR3 end falls 3 residues outside the read, so it is completed with the germline J gene. The chain joins TRBV28 to TRBJ2-7, with 14 bases matching TRBD2. This CDR3 is 18 amino acids long. With V trimmed by 4 bases and J by 5 bases, 13 bases remained unmatched. Germline values: CDR1 MDHEN, CDR2 SYDVKM. CDR3 sequence reads: CASSSTGLAGVASDEQYF. The covered CDR3 bases are TGTGCCAGCAGTTCAACGGGACTAGCGGGAGTGGCTAGCGACGAG.

To note about this clone: Coverage ceases 3 residues before the CDR3 finishes, and the germline J gene fills in the end. The V gene is TRBV29-1, the J gene TRBJ1-2; 8 bases are a match to TRBD1. This CDR3 has 12 residues. CDR1 and CDR2 (germline): SQVTM, ANQGSEA. The CDR3 loop is CSVEVQGGGYTF. The part of the CDR3 DNA that was read is TGCAGCGTTGAAGTACAGGGGGGCGGC. Looking up the rest from reference TRBV29-1 and TRBJ1-2 gives the full variable domain: SAVISQKPSRDICQRGTSLTIQCQVDSQVTMMFWYRQQPGQSLTLIATANQGSEATYESGFVIDKFPISRPNLTFSTLTVSNMSPEDSSIYLCSVEVQGGGYTFGSGTRLTVV.

Turning to this clone: Coverage ceases 3 residues before the CDR3 finishes, and the germline J gene fills in the end. V gene TRBV20-1 combines with J gene TRBJ2-3; 8 bases agree with TRBD2. V was clipped by 0 bases and J by 3 bases; unmatched bases: 5. Germline lookup yields CDR1 DFQATT and CDR2 SNEGSKA (reference sequence). This CDR3 spans 15 amino acids. CDR3 bases read: TGCAGTGCTAGAGATCAGAGACTAGCGACAGATACG. It codes for CSARDQRLATDT. The complete CDR3 protein is CSARDQRLATDTQYF.

In regard to this clone: The read terminates 3 residues ahead of where the CDR3 ends, so the germline J gene completes it. The rearrangement joins TRBV2 to TRBJ1-2; 7 bases match TRBD1. The CDR3 consists of 15 residues. The germline gives CDR1 SNHLY, CDR2 FYNNEI. Incomplete CDR3 DNA: TGTGCCAGCAGTTATAGGACAGGCCGCTACAATGAC. It encodes CASSYRTGRYND. The CDR3 in its entirety is CASSYRTGRYNDYTF.

Measured by frequency, this clone is medium-sized. The CDR3 goes on 3 residues after the read ends, and that part is filled in from the germline J gene. The chain uses TRBV7-8 and TRBJ2-1, with 9 bases fitting TRBD2. This CDR3 region has 16 residues. Unmatched junction bases numbered 8, after V lost 2 bases and J lost 6 bases. CDR1 is SGHVS and CDR2 is FQNEAQ in the germline V gene. The chain's CDR3 is CASSLHQGLAGNEQFF. The sequenced part of the CDR3 DNA is TGTGCCAGCAGCTTACATCAGGGACTAGCAGGCAATGAG.